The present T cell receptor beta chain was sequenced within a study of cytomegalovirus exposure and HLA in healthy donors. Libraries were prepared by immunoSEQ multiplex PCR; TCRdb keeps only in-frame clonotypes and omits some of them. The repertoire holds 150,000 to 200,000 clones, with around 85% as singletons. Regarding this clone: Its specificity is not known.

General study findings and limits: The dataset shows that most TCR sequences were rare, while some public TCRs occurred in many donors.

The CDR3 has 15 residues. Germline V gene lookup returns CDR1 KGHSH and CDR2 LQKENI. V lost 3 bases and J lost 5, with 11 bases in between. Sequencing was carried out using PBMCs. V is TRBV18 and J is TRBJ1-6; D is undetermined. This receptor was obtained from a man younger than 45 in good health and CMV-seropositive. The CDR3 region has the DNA TGTGCCAGCTCACCTGTCGCAGATGATAATTCACCCCTCCACTTT. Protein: CASSPVADDNSPLHF.